These 7 T cell receptor beta chains originate from one sample sequenced in a study of regulatory T cells in long-lasting Graves disease (dated by TCRdb to the early 2020s). Sample time point, as interpreted from the label and publication: newly diagnosed GD, antithyroid drugs for less than 3 months. For both TCR sequencing and RNA sequencing, RNA was extracted from PBMCs using TRIzol. The library was generated by multiplex PCR. The instrument given in TCRdb is Illumina HiSeq 4000. iRepertoire HTBI primers and Arm-PCR amplification of CDR3 regions were used to construct TCR beta libraries. TCRdb ran its own pipeline on the public reads, namely fastp trimming at Q25 and MiXCR clone calling, and kept in-frame beta chains. Each entry merges the rows of one CDR3 protein and shows their most common DNA and genes. Within this sample are 390,000 or so distinct CDR3 sequences, with 10% to 15% of them counted one time only. The top ten clonotypes cover over 15% of the sample.

These data also featured in a second study, about T cells in Graves' hyperthyroidism and ophthalmopathy.

The source was peripheral blood mononuclear cells (PBMCs), collected at new diagnosis, from a patient treated with antithyroid drugs. All receptors come from a woman aged 18-35 years with Graves disease. Donor details come from another sample of the same person, matched by shared clones.

A word on this clonotype: One base away lies a much larger clone, so this may be a sequencing read error. The chain uses TRBV12-3 or TRBV12-4 and TRBJ1-1; D is uncertain. Trimming removed 6 bases at V and 1 base at J, with 6 bases between. The CDR3 is 12 amino acids. The CDR3 DNA reads as TGTGCCAGCAGGGATAGGAACACTGAAGCTTTCTTT. Its translation is CASRDRNTEAFF.

This clonotype was counted many times. The V call is TRBV10-3, the J call TRBJ2-7; D uncertain. The CDR3 has 13 amino acids. With 2 bases removed from V and 4 bases from J, the gap between germline ends came to 9 bases. Germline CDR1 ENHRY, CDR2 SYGVKD. The CDR3 region is CAISEGSLYEQYF. The CDR3 nucleotides read TGTGCCATCAGTGAGGGGTCGTTGTACGAGCAGTACTTC.

This clonotype was observed a handful of times. The chain recombines TRBV20-1 with TRBJ2-7, with 9 bases lining up with TRBD1. Germline-derived CDR1 and CDR2 are DFQATT and SNEGSKA (reference sequence). The CDR3 spans 12 residues. The trim removed 6 bases at V and 5 bases at J, leaving 5 bases unmatched. CDR3 nucleotide sequence: TGCAGTGCAGGGACAGGGATCAACGAGCAGTACGTC. Translating it yields CSAGTGINEQYV.

This clonotype was seen repeatedly, ten times or more. The chain couples TRBV10-3 to TRBJ2-5; 9 bases line up with TRBD2. Germline values: CDR1 ENHRY, CDR2 SYGVKD. The CDR3 is made up of 18 amino acids. V shed 0 bases and J 9 bases; nucleotides not matched to a gene: 17. The DNA for the CDR3 is TGTGCCATCAGTGAGTCCGGTAGCGGGGGATCCCCTCTGAGGGCCCAGTACTTC. Protein: CAISESGSGGSPLRAQYF.

The chain joins TRBV28 to TRBJ2-5; 10 bases are a match to TRBD1. This CDR3 is 13 amino acids long. V was clipped by 10 bases and J by 6 bases; unmatched bases: 8. Germline CDR1 MDHEN, CDR2 SYDVKM. CDR3 in DNA: TGTGCCACAGACAGGGGGCGGGTAAAGACCCAGTACTTC. It encodes CATDRGRVKTQYF.

This clonotype was detected many times. This chain links TRBV5-5 with TRBJ1-4, with D possibly TRBD1 on 5 matching bases. Germline assignment: CDR1 SGHKS and CDR2 YYEKEE (reference sequence). The CDR3 extends over 15 amino acids. Trimming took off 3 bases at V and 0 bases at J, with 9 bases between the two ends. CDR3 in amino acids: CASSSDRPTNEKLFF. CDR3 coding DNA: TGTGCCAGCAGCTCCGACAGACCAACTAATGAAAAACTGTTTTTT.

This clonotype was observed a few times. This may stem from a read error, because a much larger clone lies one nucleotide away. The genes are TRBV27 and TRBJ2-7, with D uncertain. The germline gives CDR1 MNHEY, CDR2 SMNVEV (reference sequence). This CDR3 is 13 amino acids long. CDR3 in DNA: TGTGCCAGCAGTTCCGCCAGCTCCTGCGAGCAGTACTTC. Its translation is CASSSASSCEQYF.